This entry describes one T cell receptor (beta chain). In the original analysis: Amplification from reference gene primers served as the basis for estimated nucleated cell counts. The data were produced by immunoSEQ multiplex PCR, yet TCRdb's version contains in-frame clones alone and is incomplete. V and J calls and clone size are given by that table; D and trimming were obtained from the DNA. The table has about 250,000 clones, about 85% seen once. This sample was taken from a study of blood T cell repertoires in COVID-19. Study-wide context: Nucleic acid was either cDNA or gDNA, and it came from T cells, B-cell-depleted T cells, or PBMCs.

Seattle's cohort entered during active infection and was followed longitudinally. CDR1 is SGHAT, CDR2 FQNNGV, per germline. This CDR3 region has 16 residues. V gave up 1 base and J gave up 2 bases; unmatched junction bases: 1. Sequencing was performed on peripheral blood. The sequence was obtained from a human donor with COVID-19, enrolled during active disease. The donor label of this sample is uncertain. The chain carries TRBV11-2 and TRBJ2-7; 14 bases are shared with TRBD2. The CDR3 spells CASSLGGLAGAYEQYF. The CDR3 nucleotides are TGTGCCAGCAGCTTAGGGGGACTAGCGGGAGCCTACGAGCAGTACTTC. The full variable domain, rest sourced from reference TRBV11-2 and TRBJ2-7, is EAGVAQSPRYKIIEKRQSVAFWCNPISGHATLYWYQQILGQGPKLLIQFQNNGVVDDSQLPKDRFSAERLKGVDSTLKIQPAKLEDSAVYLCASSLGGLAGAYEQYFGPGTRLTVT.